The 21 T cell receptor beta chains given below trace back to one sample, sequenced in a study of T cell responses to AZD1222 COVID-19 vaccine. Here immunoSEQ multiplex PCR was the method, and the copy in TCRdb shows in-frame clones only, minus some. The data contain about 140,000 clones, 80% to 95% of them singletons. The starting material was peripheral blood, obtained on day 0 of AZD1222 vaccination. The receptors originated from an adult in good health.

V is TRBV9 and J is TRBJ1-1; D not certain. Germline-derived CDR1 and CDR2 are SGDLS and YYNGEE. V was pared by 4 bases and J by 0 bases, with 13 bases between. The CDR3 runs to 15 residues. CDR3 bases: TGTGCCAGCAGCAGGAACATAGCAATGAACACTGAAGCTTTCTTT. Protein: CASSRNIAMNTEAFF.

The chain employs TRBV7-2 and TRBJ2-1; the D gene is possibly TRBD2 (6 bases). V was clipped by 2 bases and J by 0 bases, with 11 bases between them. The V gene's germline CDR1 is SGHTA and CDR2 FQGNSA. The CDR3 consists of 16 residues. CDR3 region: CASSLSGGNSYNEQFF. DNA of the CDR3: TGTGCCAGCAGCTTAAGTGGCGGGAACTCCTACAATGAGCAGTTCTTC.

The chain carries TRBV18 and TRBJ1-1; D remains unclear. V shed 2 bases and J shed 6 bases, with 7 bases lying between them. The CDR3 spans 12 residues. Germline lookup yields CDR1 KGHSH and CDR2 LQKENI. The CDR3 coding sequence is TGTGCCAGCTCACCATCGACCGCTGAAGCTTTCTTT. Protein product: CASSPSTAEAFF. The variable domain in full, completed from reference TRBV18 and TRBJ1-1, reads NAGVMQNPRHLVRRRGQEARLRCSPMKGHSHVYWYRQLPEEGLKFMVYLQKENIIDESGMPKERFSAEFPKEGPSILRIQQVVRGDSAAYFCASSPSTAEAFFGQGTRLTVV.

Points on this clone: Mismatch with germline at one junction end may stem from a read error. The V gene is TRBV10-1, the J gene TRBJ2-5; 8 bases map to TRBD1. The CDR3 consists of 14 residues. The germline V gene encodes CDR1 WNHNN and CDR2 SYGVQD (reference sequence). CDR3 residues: CASTKRQGQGTQYF. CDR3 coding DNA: TGCGCCAGCACTAAGAGACAGGGGCAAGGGACCCAGTACTTC.

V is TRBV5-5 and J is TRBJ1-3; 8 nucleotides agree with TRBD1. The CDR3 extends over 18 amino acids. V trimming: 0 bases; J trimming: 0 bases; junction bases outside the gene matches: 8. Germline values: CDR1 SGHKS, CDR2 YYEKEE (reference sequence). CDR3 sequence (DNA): TGTGCCAGCAGCTTGGACGCGACAGGGGTACGCTCTGGAAACACCATATATTTT. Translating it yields CASSLDATGVRSGNTIYF. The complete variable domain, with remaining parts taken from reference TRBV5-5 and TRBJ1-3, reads DAGVTQSPTHLIKTRGQQVTLRCSPISGHKSVSWYQQVLGQGPQFIFQYYEKEERGRGNFPDRFSARQFPNYSSELNVNALLLGDSALYLCASSLDATGVRSGNTIYFGEGSWLTVV.

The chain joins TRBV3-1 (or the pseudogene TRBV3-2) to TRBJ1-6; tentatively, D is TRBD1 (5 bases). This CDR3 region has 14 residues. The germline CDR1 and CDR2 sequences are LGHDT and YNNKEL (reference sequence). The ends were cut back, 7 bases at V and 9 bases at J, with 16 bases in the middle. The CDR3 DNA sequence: TGTGCCAGCACCAGGGCAGGTCAGGGTTCACCCCTCCACTTT. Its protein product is CASTRAGQGSPLHF.

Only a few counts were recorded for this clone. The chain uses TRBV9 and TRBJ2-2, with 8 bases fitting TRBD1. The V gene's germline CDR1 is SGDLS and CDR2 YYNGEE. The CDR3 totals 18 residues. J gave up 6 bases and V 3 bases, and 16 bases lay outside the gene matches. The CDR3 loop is CASSAQPLGQDRAGELFF. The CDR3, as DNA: TGTGCCAGCAGCGCTCAACCATTGGGACAGGATAGGGCCGGGGAGCTGTTTTTT.

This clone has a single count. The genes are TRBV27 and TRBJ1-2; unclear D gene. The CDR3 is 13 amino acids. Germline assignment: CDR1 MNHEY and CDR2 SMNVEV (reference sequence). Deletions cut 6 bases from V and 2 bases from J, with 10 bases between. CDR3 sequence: CASSNRENYGYTF. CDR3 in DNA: TGTGCCAGCAGCAACCGGGAAAACTATGGCTACACCTTC.

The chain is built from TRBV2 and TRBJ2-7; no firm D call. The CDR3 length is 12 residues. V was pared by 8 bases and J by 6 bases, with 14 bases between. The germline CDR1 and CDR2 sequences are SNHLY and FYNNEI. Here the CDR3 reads CASQGRTAEQYF. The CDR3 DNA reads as TGTGCCAGCCAAGGAAGGACCGCCGAGCAGTACTTC.

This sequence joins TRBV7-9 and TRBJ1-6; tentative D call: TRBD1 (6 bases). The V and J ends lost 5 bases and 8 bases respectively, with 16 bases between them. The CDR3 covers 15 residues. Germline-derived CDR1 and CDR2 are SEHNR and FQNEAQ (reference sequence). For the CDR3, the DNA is TGTGCCAGCAGCCCCGGGACACTTCGGGATTCACCCCTCCACTTT. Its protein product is CASSPGTLRDSPLHF.

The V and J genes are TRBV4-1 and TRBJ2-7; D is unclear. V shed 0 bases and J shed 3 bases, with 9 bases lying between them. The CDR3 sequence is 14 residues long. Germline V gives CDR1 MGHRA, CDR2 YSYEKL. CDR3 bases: TGCGCCAGCAGCCAAGAGATCCCGCTCTACGAGCAGTACTTC. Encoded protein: CASSQEIPLYEQYF.

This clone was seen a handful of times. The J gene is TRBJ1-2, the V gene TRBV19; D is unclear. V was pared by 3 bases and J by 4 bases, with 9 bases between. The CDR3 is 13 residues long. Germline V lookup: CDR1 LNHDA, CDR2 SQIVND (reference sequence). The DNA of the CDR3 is TGTGCCAGTAGTATTGGCAGTTCCTATGGCTACACCTTC. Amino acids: CASSIGSSYGYTF.

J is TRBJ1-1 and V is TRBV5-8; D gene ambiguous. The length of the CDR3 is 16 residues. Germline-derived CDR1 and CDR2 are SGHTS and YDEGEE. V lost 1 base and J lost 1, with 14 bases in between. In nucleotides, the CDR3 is TGTGCCAGCAGCTTGATTGGAGGCCATAAGAACACTGAAGCTTTCTTT. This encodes CASSLIGGHKNTEAFF.

The CDR3 protein is CASSLWEQGVGQETQYF. CDR3 bases: TGTGCCAGCAGTTTATGGGAACAAGGGGTTGGGCAAGAGACCCAGTACTTC. This chain joins TRBV28 and TRBJ2-5; the D gene is possibly TRBD1 (5 bases). Trimming took off 0 bases at V and 2 bases at J, with 16 bases between the two ends. The CDR3 is 17 residues long. In germline, CDR1 is MDHEN, CDR2 SYDVKM.

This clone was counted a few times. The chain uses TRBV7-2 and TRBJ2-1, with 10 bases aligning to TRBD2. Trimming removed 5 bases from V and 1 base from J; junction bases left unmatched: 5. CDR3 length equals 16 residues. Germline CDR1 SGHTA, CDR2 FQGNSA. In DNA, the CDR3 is TGTGCCAGCAGCCATAGCGGGGGGCTTTCCTACAATGAGCAGTTCTTC. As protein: CASSHSGGLSYNEQFF.

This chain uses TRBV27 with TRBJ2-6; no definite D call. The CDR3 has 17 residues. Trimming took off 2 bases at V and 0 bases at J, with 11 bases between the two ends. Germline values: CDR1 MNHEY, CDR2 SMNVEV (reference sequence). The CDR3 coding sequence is TGTGCCAGCAGTTTACACAACCCGAGCTCTGGGGCCAACGTCCTGACTTTC. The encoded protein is CASSLHNPSSGANVLTF. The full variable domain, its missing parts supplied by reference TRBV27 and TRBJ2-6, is EAQVTQNPRYLITVTGKKLTVTCSQNMNHEYMSWYRQDPGLGLRQIYYSMNVEVTDKGDVPEGYKVSRKEKRNFPLILESPSPNQTSLYFCASSLHNPSSGANVLTFGAGSRLTVL.

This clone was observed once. The CDR3 DNA sequence: TGTGCCAGCAGTTTATTTAAGAGCTCCTACGAGCAGTACTTC. As protein: CASSLFKSSYEQYF. This chain uses TRBV27 with TRBJ2-7; D is undetermined. Trimming pared 1 base from V and 0 bases from J, leaving 7 bases between. Per germline, CDR1 MNHEY and CDR2 SMNVEV (reference sequence). This CDR3 has 14 amino acids.

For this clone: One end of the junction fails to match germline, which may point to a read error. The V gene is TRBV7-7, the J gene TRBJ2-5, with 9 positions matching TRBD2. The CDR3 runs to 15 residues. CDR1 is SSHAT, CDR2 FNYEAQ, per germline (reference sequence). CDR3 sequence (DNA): TGTGCTAGCAGTCGTGGCGCGGGAGGGCAAGAGACCCAGTACTTC. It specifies CASSRGAGGQETQYF.

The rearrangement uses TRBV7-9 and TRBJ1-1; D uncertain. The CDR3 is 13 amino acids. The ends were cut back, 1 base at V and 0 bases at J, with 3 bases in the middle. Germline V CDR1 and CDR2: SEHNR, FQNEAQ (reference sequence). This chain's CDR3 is CASSLEVNTEAFF. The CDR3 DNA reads TGTGCCAGCAGCTTAGAGGTGAACACTGAAGCTTTCTTT.

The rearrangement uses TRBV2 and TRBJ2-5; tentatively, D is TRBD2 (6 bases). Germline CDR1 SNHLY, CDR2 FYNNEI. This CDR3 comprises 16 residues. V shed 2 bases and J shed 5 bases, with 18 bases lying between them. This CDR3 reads CASSETNLVGGETQYF. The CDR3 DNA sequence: TGTGCCAGCAGTGAAACTAATTTGGTAGGAGGGGAGACCCAGTACTTC. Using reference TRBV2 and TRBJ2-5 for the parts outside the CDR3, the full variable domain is EPEVTQTPSHQVTQMGQEVILRCVPISNHLYFYWYRQILGQKVEFLVSFYNNEISEKSEIFDDQFSVERPDGSNFTLKIRSTKLEDSAMYFCASSETNLVGGETQYFGPGTRLLVL.

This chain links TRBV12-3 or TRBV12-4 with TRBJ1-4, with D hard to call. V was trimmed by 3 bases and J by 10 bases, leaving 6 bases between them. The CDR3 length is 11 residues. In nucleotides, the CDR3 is TGTGCCAGCAGTTTTGGCGGAAAACTGTTTTTT. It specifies CASSFGGKLFF.